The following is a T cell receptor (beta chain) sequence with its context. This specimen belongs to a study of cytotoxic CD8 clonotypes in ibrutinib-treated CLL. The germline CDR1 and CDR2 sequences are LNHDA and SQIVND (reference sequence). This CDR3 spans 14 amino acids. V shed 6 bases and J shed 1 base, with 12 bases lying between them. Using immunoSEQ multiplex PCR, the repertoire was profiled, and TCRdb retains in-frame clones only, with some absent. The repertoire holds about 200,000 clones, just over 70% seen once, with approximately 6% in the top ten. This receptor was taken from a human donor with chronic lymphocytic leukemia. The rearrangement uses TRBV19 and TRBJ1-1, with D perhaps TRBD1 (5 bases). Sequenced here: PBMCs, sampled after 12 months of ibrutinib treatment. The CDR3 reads CASRRGGENTEAFF. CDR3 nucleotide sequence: TGTGCCAGTAGGAGGGGCGGCGAGAACACTGAAGCTTTCTTT. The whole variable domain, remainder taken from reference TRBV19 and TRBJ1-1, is DGGITQSPKYLFRKEGQNVTLSCEQNLNHDAMYWYRQDPGQGLRLIYYSQIVNDFQKGDIAEGYSVSREKKESFPLTVTSAQKNPTAFYLCASRRGGENTEAFFGQGTRLTVV.